The rows below give T cell receptor beta chains drawn from one sample of a study of shared clonotypes between healthy human individuals. Data came from immunoSEQ multiplex PCR; TCRdb stores just in-frame clones and leaves some out. Seen here are about 1 million clones, around four fifths observed once, and the top ten hold 1.4%. Sample: memory CD4+ T cells sorted from blood. Receptor source: a man aged 18 to 29 in good health. Both conserved end residues are part of each CDR3. The D gene is left open where the match is weak. Size is omitted from some rows. Given values are once, few, many or a class for expanded clones.

V gene: TRBV5-1; J gene: TRBJ2-7; D gene: .; clone size: .; CDR3 DNA: TGCGCCAGCAGCTTGGGGGCTCTCTCGGGCTCCTACGAGCAGTACTTC; CDR3 protein: CASSLGALSGSYEQYF
V gene: TRBV19; J gene: TRBJ1-5; D gene: .; clone size: .; CDR3 DNA: TGTGCCAGTAGTTTCCCTTTAAGACCGGGTCAGCCCCAGCATTTT; CDR3 protein: CASSFPLRPGQPQHF
V gene: TRBV11-2; J gene: TRBJ1-2; D gene: TRBD1; clone size: few; CDR3 DNA: TGTGCCAGCAGCTTAACCGGGACAGGGGGCATGTTGGGCTATGGCTACACCTTC; CDR3 protein: CASSLTGTGGMLGYGYTF
V gene: TRBV9; J gene: TRBJ2-2; D gene: .; clone size: .; CDR3 DNA: TGTGCCAGCAGCGTAGGTTTAACGCCGAGGGAGCTGTTTTTT; CDR3 protein: CASSVGLTPRELFF
V gene: TRBV6-1; J gene: TRBJ1-1; D gene: .; clone size: .; CDR3 DNA: TGTGCCAGCATGTGGGGACGGAACACTGAAGCTTTCTTT; CDR3 protein: CASMWGRNTEAFF
V gene: TRBV4-1; J gene: TRBJ2-1; D gene: .; clone size: .; CDR3 DNA: TGCGCCAGCAGCCAAGGGGGTGCACTTAGGAATGAGCAGTTCTTC; CDR3 protein: CASSQGGALRNEQFF
V gene: TRBV9; J gene: TRBJ2-1; D gene: TRBD2; clone size: once; CDR3 DNA: TGTGCCAGCAGCGTCGGGGGGGCGTTTCGGAATGAGCAGTTCTTC; CDR3 protein: CASSVGGAFRNEQFF
V gene: TRBV5-1; J gene: TRBJ1-1; D gene: TRBD1; clone size: .; CDR3 DNA: TGCGCCAGCAGCTACGACAGGGGGCGCGGGAACACTGAAGCTTTCTTT; CDR3 protein: CASSYDRGRGNTEAFF
V gene: TRBV10-3; J gene: TRBJ2-5; D gene: TRBD1; clone size: many; CDR3 DNA: TGTGCCATCAGTGACGGACAGGGGAGGGAGACCCAGTACTTC; CDR3 protein: CAISDGQGRETQYF
V gene: TRBV2; J gene: TRBJ1-5; D gene: .; clone size: .; CDR3 DNA: TGTGCCAGCACTCCAGAGGGGGACAGCAATCAGCCCCAGCATTTT; CDR3 protein: CASTPEGDSNQPQHF
V gene: TRBV4-2; J gene: TRBJ2-5; D gene: TRBD2; clone size: .; CDR3 DNA: TGTGCCAGCAGCCAAGATCAAGGACTAGCGGAGACCCAGTACTTC; CDR3 protein: CASSQDQGLAETQYF
V gene: TRBV7-2; J gene: TRBJ2-6; D gene: .; clone size: .; CDR3 DNA: TGTGCCAGCAGCAACTCGGGCAACTCTGGGGCCAACGTCCTGACTTTC; CDR3 protein: CASSNSGNSGANVLTF
V gene: TRBV29-1; J gene: TRBJ1-1; D gene: TRBD1; clone size: .; CDR3 DNA: TGCAGCACGACAGGGGGCTATACTGAAGCTTTCTTT; CDR3 protein: CSTTGGYTEAFF
V gene: TRBV4-1; J gene: TRBJ1-1; D gene: TRBD1; clone size: .; CDR3 DNA: TGCGCCAGCAGCCAAGAAGGGTGGACAGGGAACACTGAAGCTTTCTTT; CDR3 protein: CASSQEGWTGNTEAFF
V gene: TRBV6-6; J gene: TRBJ1-1; D gene: .; clone size: .; CDR3 DNA: TGTGCCAGCAGTTACATCGGTTCCGAAGCTTTCTTT; CDR3 protein: CASSYIGSEAFF
V gene: TRBV5-1; J gene: TRBJ1-1; D gene: .; clone size: once; CDR3 DNA: TGCGCCAGCAGCCCCCGACAACTTAACACTGAAGCTTTCTTT; CDR3 protein: CASSPRQLNTEAFF
V gene: TRBV5-4; J gene: TRBJ2-2; D gene: .; clone size: .; CDR3 DNA: TGTGCCAGCAGCTTGGGGGGGTTCGCCGGGGAGCTGTTTTTT; CDR3 protein: CASSLGGFAGELFF
V gene: TRBV18; J gene: TRBJ1-1; D gene: .; clone size: .; CDR3 DNA: TGTGCCAGCTCACCACGGGACCAGGGAACTGAAGCTTTCTTT; CDR3 protein: CASSPRDQGTEAFF
V gene: TRBV11-2; J gene: TRBJ2-7; D gene: TRBD1; clone size: once; CDR3 DNA: TGTGCCAGCAGCCCCGGGACAGGGGGATACTACGAGCAGTACTTC; CDR3 protein: CASSPGTGGYYEQYF
V gene: TRBV14; J gene: TRBJ2-5; D gene: .; clone size: .; CDR3 DNA: TGTGCCAGCAGCCAAGAACGTGGACTGGGTCAAGAGACCCAGTACTTC; CDR3 protein: CASSQERGLGQETQYF
V gene: TRBV14; J gene: TRBJ2-4; D gene: .; clone size: .; CDR3 DNA: TGTGCCAGCAGCCAATCAACAGGGCTGGGCAAAAACATTCAGTACTTC; CDR3 protein: CASSQSTGLGKNIQYF
V gene: TRBV6-5; J gene: TRBJ2-2; D gene: .; clone size: .; CDR3 DNA: TGTGCCAGCAAGGGGTACACCGGGGAGCTGTTTTTT; CDR3 protein: CASKGYTGELFF
V gene: TRBV27; J gene: TRBJ2-7; D gene: TRBD2; clone size: .; CDR3 DNA: TGTGCCAGCAGTGGGACTAGCGGGAGAGGCGAGCAGTACTTC; CDR3 protein: CASSGTSGRGEQYF
V gene: TRBV6-5; J gene: TRBJ2-7; D gene: .; clone size: .; CDR3 DNA: TGTGCCAGCAGAACCGGGATCCAAACCTACGAGCAGTACTTC; CDR3 protein: CASRTGIQTYEQYF
V gene: TRBV5-1; J gene: TRBJ1-2; D gene: .; clone size: .; CDR3 DNA: TGCGCCAGCAGCTCCGACAGTAGAGGCTACACCTTC; CDR3 protein: CASSSDSRGYTF
V gene: TRBV2; J gene: TRBJ1-5; D gene: TRBD1; clone size: .; CDR3 DNA: TGTGCCAGCAGGGACAGGTTCCCCAATCAGCCCCAGCATTTT; CDR3 protein: CASRDRFPNQPQHF
V gene: TRBV4-1; J gene: TRBJ1-6; D gene: .; clone size: .; CDR3 DNA: TGCGCCAGCAGCCAAGGAAGGAGAGGAGAGAGTTCACCCCTCCACTTT; CDR3 protein: CASSQGRRGESSPLHF
V gene: TRBV14; J gene: TRBJ1-5; D gene: .; clone size: few; CDR3 DNA: TGTGCCAGCAGCCTAGGCGGCCAGCAGCCCCAGCATTTT; CDR3 protein: CASSLGGQQPQHF
V gene: TRBV19; J gene: TRBJ2-7; D gene: .; clone size: .; CDR3 DNA: TGTGCCAGTAGCCCCGTGCCCTCCTACGAGCAGTACTTC; CDR3 protein: CASSPVPSYEQYF
V gene: TRBV6-4; J gene: TRBJ2-3; D gene: TRBD1; clone size: .; CDR3 DNA: TGTGCCAGCTCTGGACAGGGGGGGACAGATACGCAGTATTTT; CDR3 protein: CASSGQGGTDTQYF
V gene: TRBV10-3; J gene: TRBJ2-7; D gene: .; clone size: .; CDR3 DNA: TGTGCCACCGCCGGACAGAGCTACGAGCAGTACTTC; CDR3 protein: CATAGQSYEQYF
V gene: TRBV6-5; J gene: TRBJ1-1; D gene: .; clone size: few; CDR3 DNA: TGTGCCAGCAGTTACTCTACGGGGAGCACTGAAGCTTTCTTT; CDR3 protein: CASSYSTGSTEAFF
V gene: TRBV19; J gene: TRBJ1-2; D gene: .; clone size: few; CDR3 DNA: TGTGCCGCCCGATCGGGGGGAGAGACGCCTGTGTATGGCTACACCTTC; CDR3 protein: CAARSGGETPVYGYTF
V gene: TRBV7-9; J gene: TRBJ1-6; D gene: TRBD1; clone size: .; CDR3 DNA: TGTGCCAGCAGCTCACCCGGGACAGATAATTCACCCCTCCACTTT; CDR3 protein: CASSSPGTDNSPLHF
V gene: TRBV5-6; J gene: TRBJ2-2; D gene: .; clone size: .; CDR3 DNA: TGTGCCAGCAGCCTCGATTCAGGGTCGGCCGGGGAGCTGTTTTTT; CDR3 protein: CASSLDSGSAGELFF
V gene: TRBV28; J gene: TRBJ1-6; D gene: .; clone size: few; CDR3 DNA: TGTGCCAGCAGTTTAGTACAGCTGAATTCACCCCTCCACTTT; CDR3 protein: CASSLVQLNSPLHF
V gene: TRBV6-5; J gene: TRBJ1-1; D gene: .; clone size: .; CDR3 DNA: TGTGCCAGCAGTTACTCGTCTAGGACTAACACTGAAGCTTTCTTT; CDR3 protein: CASSYSSRTNTEAFF
V gene: TRBV7-8; J gene: TRBJ2-2; D gene: .; clone size: .; CDR3 DNA: TGTGCCAGCAGCTTAGAGTCTAGCGAAAACACCGGGGAGCTGTTTTTT; CDR3 protein: CASSLESSENTGELFF
V gene: TRBV27; J gene: TRBJ1-6; D gene: .; clone size: .; CDR3 DNA: TGTGCCAGCGGGGGAGGTTATAATTCACCCCTCCACTTT; CDR3 protein: CASGGGYNSPLHF
V gene: TRBV6-1; J gene: TRBJ1-1; D gene: .; clone size: .; CDR3 DNA: TGTGCCAGCAGTTATCCACCCCAGACTTTCTTT; CDR3 protein: CASSYPPQTFF
V gene: TRBV28; J gene: TRBJ1-3; D gene: .; clone size: .; CDR3 DNA: TGTGCCAGCAGCCAGGGAGCTGGAAACACCATATATTTT; CDR3 protein: CASSQGAGNTIYF
V gene: TRBV7-9; J gene: TRBJ1-6; D gene: TRBD1; clone size: few; CDR3 DNA: TGTGCCAGCAGCCTCCAGGGGGATAATTCACCCCTCCACTTT; CDR3 protein: CASSLQGDNSPLHF
V gene: TRBV30; J gene: TRBJ1-1; D gene: .; clone size: many; CDR3 DNA: TGTGCCTGGAGTGCCTTCGGGGGGTACAAAGAAGCTTTCTTT; CDR3 protein: CAWSAFGGYKEAFF
V gene: TRBV6-5; J gene: TRBJ1-2; D gene: TRBD1; clone size: few; CDR3 DNA: TGTGCCAGCTACGGACAGGGGGCAGTGGGCTACACCTTC; CDR3 protein: CASYGQGAVGYTF
V gene: TRBV27; J gene: TRBJ1-2; D gene: TRBD1; clone size: .; CDR3 DNA: TGTGCCAGCAGTTTAGGGGGACAGGACTTAACCTATGGCTACACCTTC; CDR3 protein: CASSLGGQDLTYGYTF
V gene: TRBV5-1; J gene: TRBJ2-1; D gene: .; clone size: once; CDR3 DNA: TGCGCCAGCAGCTGGGGAGCGGGTACCTCCTACAATGAGCAGTTCTTC; CDR3 protein: CASSWGAGTSYNEQFF
V gene: TRBV5-1; J gene: TRBJ2-7; D gene: TRBD1; clone size: .; CDR3 DNA: TGCGCCAGCAGCAGAGGACAGGGGGCCTACGAGCAGTACTTC; CDR3 protein: CASSRGQGAYEQYF
V gene: TRBV7-3; J gene: TRBJ1-1; D gene: .; clone size: .; CDR3 DNA: TGTGCCAGCAGCCCCAACGGCCACTCCCAGGGGGAAGCTTTCTTT; CDR3 protein: CASSPNGHSQGEAFF
V gene: TRBV5-1; J gene: TRBJ1-1; D gene: .; clone size: .; CDR3 DNA: TGCGCCAGCAGCTTGTTGGTGACAGACACTGAAGCTTTCTTT; CDR3 protein: CASSLLVTDTEAFF
V gene: TRBV19; J gene: TRBJ2-2; D gene: .; clone size: .; CDR3 DNA: TGTGCCAGTAGTATATCCAGCGGAGGCACCGGGGAGCTGTTTTTT; CDR3 protein: CASSISSGGTGELFF
V gene: TRBV30; J gene: TRBJ2-7; D gene: TRBD2; clone size: .; CDR3 DNA: TGTGCCTGGAGCCGCCCGGGACTAGGAGAGCAGTACTTC; CDR3 protein: CAWSRPGLGEQYF
V gene: TRBV18; J gene: TRBJ2-7; D gene: .; clone size: .; CDR3 DNA: TGTGCCAGCTCACCCGACAGGATCGACGAGCAGTACTTC; CDR3 protein: CASSPDRIDEQYF
V gene: TRBV6-6; J gene: TRBJ2-1; D gene: TRBD2; clone size: few; CDR3 DNA: TGTGCCAGCAGTTACTCTAGCGGGAGTTCCTACAATGAGCAGTTCTTC; CDR3 protein: CASSYSSGSSYNEQFF
V gene: TRBV19; J gene: TRBJ2-1; D gene: .; clone size: .; CDR3 DNA: TGTGCCAGTAGTAGGGCCGGGACGGTTAACAATGAGCAGTTCTTC; CDR3 protein: CASSRAGTVNNEQFF
V gene: TRBV5-1; J gene: TRBJ2-1; D gene: TRBD2; clone size: .; CDR3 DNA: TGCGCCAGCTCCCGGCGGGAGGTCTACAATGAGCAGTTCTTC; CDR3 protein: CASSRREVYNEQFF
V gene: TRBV29-1; J gene: TRBJ1-2; D gene: .; clone size: .; CDR3 DNA: TGCAGCGTTGCAATGACAGCTAACTATGGCTACACCTTC; CDR3 protein: CSVAMTANYGYTF
V gene: TRBV9; J gene: TRBJ2-1; D gene: TRBD1; clone size: many; CDR3 DNA: TGTGCCAGCAGCGCCAACCAAGGGGGCGACAAGTTCTTC; CDR3 protein: CASSANQGGDKFF
V gene: TRBV28; J gene: TRBJ2-1; D gene: .; clone size: .; CDR3 DNA: TGTGCCACGACCAGGGGGCGGGGGGGCCTTCCCCATGAGCAGTTCTTC; CDR3 protein: CATTRGRGGLPHEQFF
V gene: TRBV5-1; J gene: TRBJ2-3; D gene: TRBD2; clone size: .; CDR3 DNA: TGCGCCAGCAGCCCCCTCTCACTAGCGGGGGGTTCAGATACGCAGTATTTT; CDR3 protein: CASSPLSLAGGSDTQYF
V gene: TRBV19; J gene: TRBJ1-5; D gene: .; clone size: .; CDR3 DNA: TGTGCCAGTAGTCGGACCGATAGCAATCAGCCCCAGCATTTT; CDR3 protein: CASSRTDSNQPQHF